A selection of T cell receptor beta chains follows, all from one sample in a study of beta chain features in type 1 diabetes. Libraries were prepared by immunoSEQ multiplex PCR; TCRdb keeps only in-frame clonotypes and omits some of them. The repertoire consists of some 400,000 clones, with roughly 15% occurring once and the leading ten covering approximately 0.02%. The source material was naive CD4+ T cells from blood. Every receptor here comes from a young woman in good health. Both conserved end residues are part of each CDR3. A D gene is named only where the DNA matches it firmly. The size of a clone is reported for some rows only, either as once, few or many, or as a class for expanded clones.

J,D,V,size,DNA,CDR3
TRBJ1-1,NA,TRBV10-3,NA,TGTGCCGTTACAGGGTACACTGAAGCTTTCTTT,CAVTGYTEAFF
TRBJ2-7,NA,TRBV4-3,NA,TGCGCCAGCAGCCTAGGGGTAGGGTCCTACGAGCAGTACTTC,CASSLGVGSYEQYF
TRBJ2-3,NA,TRBV28,NA,TGTGCCAGCAGTCCCCTTGGCGGAGAGGTAACAGATACGCAGTATTTT,CASSPLGGEVTDTQYF
TRBJ2-1,NA,TRBV30,few,TGTGCCTGGAGTGAGGGGGTGTCCTACAATGAGCAGTTCTTC,CAWSEGVSYNEQFF
TRBJ2-5,TRBD1,TRBV30,NA,TGTGCCTGGGACAGGGCTTTAGAGACCCAGTACTTC,CAWDRALETQYF
TRBJ1-5,NA,TRBV5-4,NA,TGTGCCAGCAGCATACAGGGTAGCCAGCCCCAGCATTTT,CASSIQGSQPQHF
TRBJ2-5,NA,TRBV7-6,NA,TGTGCCAGCAGCTTATTCAGAGGCCGGGATTCAGAGACCCAGTACTTC,CASSLFRGRDSETQYF
TRBJ2-4,TRBD2,TRBV5-1,few,TGCGCCAGCAGATTTAGCGGGGAGGAATACTTC,CASRFSGEEYF
TRBJ1-2,TRBD1,TRBV6-5,NA,TGTGCCAGCAGCCCGGACAGGGTGCGTGGCTACACCTTC,CASSPDRVRGYTF
TRBJ2-1,TRBD2,TRBV27,few,TGTGCCAGCAGTGCGAGCGGGAGGGGAGCGAATGAGCAGTTCTTC,CASSASGRGANEQFF
TRBJ1-4,TRBD1,TRBV6-5,few,TGTGCCAGCAGCCCGACAGGGGGCTCGAAAAAACTGTTTTTT,CASSPTGGSKKLFF
TRBJ2-1,TRBD2,TRBV29-1,NA,TGCAGCGTTGGGGAGTCCCTAGCGGGGGGCCAGTTCTTC,CSVGESLAGGQFF
TRBJ2-3,TRBD2,TRBV7-9,NA,TGTGCCAGAAGCGGGGCGGGGATTAGCACAGATACGCAGTATTTT,CARSGAGISTDTQYF
TRBJ2-1,NA,TRBV2,few,TGTGCCAGCAGCCTCAGTGCGGGGACCAATGAGCAGTTCTTC,CASSLSAGTNEQFF
TRBJ2-3,NA,TRBV10-3,NA,TGTGCCATCAGCGCCGGGACTTTTCACACAGATACGCAGTATTTT,CAISAGTFHTDTQYF
TRBJ1-1,NA,TRBV30,NA,TGTGCCTGGAGCGCCCAAGGCGGGGCAGCTTTCTTT,CAWSAQGGAAFF
TRBJ2-1,TRBD2,TRBV30,few,TGTGCCTGGGTAGCGGGAGGGTCCTACAATGAGCAGTTCTTC,CAWVAGGSYNEQFF
TRBJ1-2,NA,TRBV9,few,TGTGCCAGCAGCGCCTATAACTATGGCTACACCTTC,CASSAYNYGYTF
TRBJ2-1,TRBD2,TRBV9,NA,TGTGCCAGCAGCCTTACTAGCGGGAAGAATGAGCAGTTCTTC,CASSLTSGKNEQFF
TRBJ1-3,TRBD1,TRBV5-1,NA,TGCGCCAGCAGCTTAACAGGGGCAGGTTCTGGAAACACCATATATTTT,CASSLTGAGSGNTIYF
TRBJ2-7,TRBD1,TRBV4-2,few,TGTGCCAGCAGCCTTGGGGACAGGGCCTACGAGCAGTACTTC,CASSLGDRAYEQYF
TRBJ1-2,TRBD1,TRBV19,few,TGTGCCAGTAGCCCATCTACAGGGGCCGGTGGCTACACCTTC,CASSPSTGAGGYTF
TRBJ2-1,NA,TRBV11-2,NA,TGTGCCAGCAGCTTAGATTTGGCGACAGGTTACAATGAGCAGTTCTTC,CASSLDLATGYNEQFF
TRBJ1-1,NA,TRBV29-1,few,TGCAGCGTCCGGTTGAACACTGAAGCTTTCTTT,CSVRLNTEAFF
TRBJ1-1,NA,TRBV11-1,NA,TGTGCCAGCGCGGGGCCGGGACGGCTGAACACTGAAGCTTTCTTT,CASAGPGRLNTEAFF
TRBJ1-2,TRBD1,TRBV7-2,few,TGTGCCAGCAGCTTAGGGTTCGGTGCAGGGGGTGGCGGCTACACCTTC,CASSLGFGAGGGGYTF
TRBJ1-5,NA,TRBV5-1,few,TGCGCCAGCAGCTTGGGAGGGAATAGCAATCAGCCCCAGCATTTT,CASSLGGNSNQPQHF
TRBJ2-7,NA,TRBV14,NA,TGTGCCAGCAGCCAAATACACCTCGAGCAGTACTTC,CASSQIHLEQYF
TRBJ1-5,NA,TRBV7-9,NA,TGTGCCAGCAGCTTAGGTGCACAGGCGGACCAGCATTTT,CASSLGAQADQHF
TRBJ2-7,TRBD2,TRBV7-8,NA,TGTGCCAGCAGCTTCCTTAGTAGCGGGAGGTCCTACGAGCAGTACTTC,CASSFLSSGRSYEQYF
TRBJ2-2,TRBD2,TRBV15,few,TGTGCCACCAGCAGAGGCGCGGGAGGTTCGAACACCGGGGAGCTGTTTTTT,CATSRGAGGSNTGELFF
TRBJ2-7,TRBD2,TRBV28,NA,TGTGCCAGCAGCACCGGGACTAGCGGGACTCCCGCCTACGAGCAGTACTTC,CASSTGTSGTPAYEQYF
TRBJ2-5,TRBD2,TRBV5-1,few,TGCGCCAGCAGCTTGTCTAGCGGGCAGGGGGAGACCCAGTACTTC,CASSLSSGQGETQYF
TRBJ1-5,TRBD1,TRBV30,NA,TGTGCCTGGAGAACCGGGACAGGGGGGAGACAGCCCCAGCATTTT,CAWRTGTGGRQPQHF
TRBJ2-1,NA,TRBV29-1,few,TGCAGCGTGGGGAACGGAGGAAATGAGCAGTTCTTC,CSVGNGGNEQFF
TRBJ2-7,NA,TRBV27,NA,TGTGCCAGCAGTGAGCGTAACCACGAGCAGTACTTC,CASSERNHEQYF
TRBJ2-3,NA,TRBV10-1,NA,TGCGCCAGCAGTGAAGGGGGATCAGATACGCAGTATTTT,CASSEGGSDTQYF
TRBJ1-5,NA,TRBV18,NA,TGTGCCAGCTCACCGGCGAGTTTGGGGCGGAGCAATCAGCCCCAGCATTTT,CASSPASLGRSNQPQHF
TRBJ1-2,TRBD1,TRBV5-4,few,TGTGCCAGCAGCCTCCGGACAGGGACCATCTATGGCTACACCTTC,CASSLRTGTIYGYTF
TRBJ2-3,NA,TRBV7-3,NA,TGTGCCAGCAGCTTAACTAGCGGCACAGATACGCAGTATTTT,CASSLTSGTDTQYF
TRBJ2-7,NA,TRBV5-1,few,TGCGCCAGCAGCTTGGGACAGCGCTACGAGCAGTACTTC,CASSLGQRYEQYF
TRBJ2-1,NA,TRBV20-1,NA,TGCAGTGCGGCGGCGATCCATGAGCAGTTCTTC,CSAAAIHEQFF
TRBJ2-1,NA,TRBV4-3,NA,TGCGCCAGCAGCCACGAACAGGGTGGCTCCTACAATGAGCAGTTCTTC,CASSHEQGGSYNEQFF
TRBJ1-2,NA,TRBV5-1,few,TGCGCCAGCAGTGACGGGGTCTATGGCTACACCTTC,CASSDGVYGYTF
TRBJ2-6,TRBD1,TRBV25-1,NA,TGTGCCACAGGGGGCCCTAACTCTGGGGCCAACGTCCTGACTTTC,CATGGPNSGANVLTF
TRBJ1-2,TRBD1,TRBV2,few,TGTGCCAGCAGTGACCTGGGACAGCGGGGCTACACCTTC,CASSDLGQRGYTF
TRBJ1-1,NA,TRBV15,once,TGTGCCACCAGCAGAGCGCACGGTGAAGCTTTCTTT,CATSRAHGEAFF
TRBJ1-2,NA,TRBV19,NA,TGTGCCAGTAGTATAGGACGGGATGGCTACACCTTC,CASSIGRDGYTF
TRBJ2-7,TRBD2,TRBV7-9,few,TGTGCCAGCAGCCCTATGGGGCTAGCGGGCTTCTACGAGCAGTACTTC,CASSPMGLAGFYEQYF
TRBJ2-1,TRBD2,TRBV27,NA,TGTGCCAGCAGTTTTTCTAGCGGGAGGAATGAGCAGTTCTTC,CASSFSSGRNEQFF
TRBJ2-5,TRBD1,TRBV12-5,NA,TGTGCTAGTGGCCCCGATGCAGGGGGCCAAGAGACCCAGTACTTC,CASGPDAGGQETQYF
TRBJ2-5,NA,TRBV5-1,NA,TGCGCCAGCAGCTTGGCCGGGGAGACCCAGTACTTC,CASSLAGETQYF
TRBJ2-7,TRBD2,TRBV30,few,TGTGCCTGGAGCAGGGACGGCGGGAGGGCCTACGAGCAGTACTTC,CAWSRDGGRAYEQYF
TRBJ2-2,NA,TRBV30,NA,TGTGCCTGGAAGACTAGGGGCTACACCGGGGAGCTGTTTTTT,CAWKTRGYTGELFF